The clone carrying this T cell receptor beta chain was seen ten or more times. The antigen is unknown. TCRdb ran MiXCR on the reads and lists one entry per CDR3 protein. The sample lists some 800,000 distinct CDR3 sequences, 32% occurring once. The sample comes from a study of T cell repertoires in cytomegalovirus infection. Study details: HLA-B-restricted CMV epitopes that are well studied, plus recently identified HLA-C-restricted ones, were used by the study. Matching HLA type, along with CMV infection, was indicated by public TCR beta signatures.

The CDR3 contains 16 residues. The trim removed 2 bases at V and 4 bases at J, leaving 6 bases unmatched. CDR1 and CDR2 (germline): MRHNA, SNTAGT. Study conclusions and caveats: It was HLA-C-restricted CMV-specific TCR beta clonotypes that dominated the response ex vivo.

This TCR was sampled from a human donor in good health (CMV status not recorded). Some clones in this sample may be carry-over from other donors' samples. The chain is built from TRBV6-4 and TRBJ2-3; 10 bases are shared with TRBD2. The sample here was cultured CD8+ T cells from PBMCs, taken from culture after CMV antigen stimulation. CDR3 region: CASSDGAGGRADTQYF. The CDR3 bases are TGTGCCAGCAGTGACGGAGCGGGGGGGCGAGCAGATACGCAGTATTTT.